What follows are 32 T cell receptor beta chains derived from one specimen sequenced in a study of blood T cell repertoires in COVID-19. The protocol was immunoSEQ multiplex PCR, while the TCRdb copy is restricted to in-frame clones and leaves out a portion. Among 180,000 or so clones, 70% to 85% were seen once, and the ten largest hold roughly 13%. The specimen sequenced was peripheral blood. All receptors derive from a man aged 50 to 59 who had recovered from COVID-19.

V and J are TRBV7-7 and TRBJ2-1, with 7 bases identical to TRBD1. Germline V gene sequence: CDR1 SSHAT, CDR2 FNYEAQ (reference sequence). This CDR3 has 16 residues. V shed 0 bases and J 2 bases; nucleotides not matched to a gene: 4. The CDR3 nucleotides are TGTGCCAGCAGCTTAGCTTACAGGGGTGCCTACAATGAGCAGTTCTTC. Translating it yields CASSLAYRGAYNEQFF.

This rearrangement joins TRBV7-8 to TRBJ2-2; TRBD2 aligns across 8 bases. Losses at the gene ends were 0 bases for V and 4 bases for J; bases not matched to a gene: 1. The CDR3 length is 15 residues. The germline V gene encodes CDR1 SGHVS and CDR2 FQNEAQ. The CDR3 loop reads CASSLALAATGELFF. DNA for the CDR3: TGTGCCAGCAGCTTAGCACTAGCGGCCACCGGGGAGCTGTTTTTT.

This clone showed up just a few times. V and J are TRBV5-1 and TRBJ1-1; D is possibly TRBD1 (5 bases). V was pared by 8 bases and J by 1 base, with 15 bases between. Per the germline V gene, CDR1 is SGHRS and CDR2 is YFSETQ. The CDR3 spans 14 residues. The CDR3 region is CASTSRVGNTEAFF. The DNA of the CDR3 is TGCGCCAGTACAAGCAGGGTCGGGAACACTGAAGCTTTCTTT.

This sequence joins TRBV7-3 and TRBJ2-5, with D possibly being TRBD1 (5 bases). The germline V gene has CDR1 SGHTA and CDR2 FQGTGA. This CDR3 has 14 amino acids. V was shortened by 5 bases and J by 1 base, with 11 bases between the two germline ends. CDR3 sequence reads: CASSMSGFQETQYF. The CDR3 nucleotides are TGTGCCAGCAGCATGTCAGGGTTCCAAGAGACCCAGTACTTC.

The chain links TRBV5-4 to TRBJ1-2, with 7 bases matching TRBD1. This CDR3 comprises 16 residues. V gave up 2 bases and J gave up 0 bases; unmatched junction bases: 7. In germline, CDR1 is SGHNT, CDR2 YYREEE (reference sequence). CDR3 DNA sequence: TGTGCCAGCAGCTTCTTACCGGGACAGTCTAACTATGGCTACACCTTC. Translating it yields CASSFLPGQSNYGYTF.

The chain couples TRBV18 to TRBJ2-4; D may be TRBD1 (6 bases). Germline V lookup: CDR1 KGHSH, CDR2 LQKENI. Trimming stripped 3 bases from V and 5 bases from J, with 14 bases between. This CDR3 is 15 amino acids long. DNA for the CDR3: TGTGCCAGCTCACCGGGTTCAGCAGGGGAAAACATTCAGTACTTC. Translating gives CASSPGSAGENIQYF.

The rearrangement links TRBV25-1 to TRBJ1-2; 7 nucleotides align to TRBD1. Germline lookup yields CDR1 MGHDK and CDR2 SYGVNS. V gave up 6 bases and J gave up 8 bases; unmatched junction bases: 12. This CDR3 is 14 amino acids long. CDR3 DNA: TGTGCCAGCAGGGTTACCGACAGGGCTGGAGGCTACACCTTC. It translates to CASRVTDRAGGYTF.

J is TRBJ2-3 and V is TRBV10-3; 9 positions match TRBD2. Germline lookup yields CDR1 ENHRY and CDR2 SYGVKD. The length of the CDR3 is 17 residues. Trimming took 0 bases from V and 5 from J; bases not matched to a gene: 9. The CDR3: CAISESISGSFGDTQYF. As DNA, the CDR3 is TGTGCCATCAGTGAGTCGATTAGCGGGAGTTTCGGAGATACGCAGTATTTT.

V gene TRBV20-1 combines with J gene TRBJ1-4; 9 bases match TRBD1. Germline V CDR1 and CDR2: DFQATT, SNEGSKA (reference sequence). The CDR3 covers 11 residues. CDR3 protein: CLGQGTEKLFF. CDR3 coding DNA: TGCTTAGGACAGGGGACTGAAAAACTGTTTTTT.

The chain recombines TRBV11-2 with TRBJ2-1, with D possibly being TRBD2 (5 bases). The ends were cut back, 0 bases at V and 4 bases at J, with 19 bases in the middle. This CDR3 comprises 18 residues. The V gene's germline CDR1 is SGHAT and CDR2 FQNNGV. The chain's CDR3 is CASSLDFVRTLSYNEQFF. For the CDR3, the DNA is TGTGCCAGCAGCTTAGATTTCGTCAGGACTCTAAGTTACAATGAGCAGTTCTTC.

J is TRBJ2-5 and V is TRBV7-9; TRBD1 matches at 7 bases. Germline CDR1 and CDR2: SEHNR and FQNEAQ (reference sequence). CDR3 size: 14 residues. The ends lost 2 bases at V and 4 bases at J; junction bases unmatched: 4. The DNA of the CDR3 is TGTGCCAGCAGCTTATCACAGGGGCGAGAGACCCAGTACTTC. Its protein product is CASSLSQGRETQYF.

The chain links TRBV5-1 to TRBJ2-7; possibly TRBD1 for D (6 bases). The germline CDR1 and CDR2 sequences are SGHRS and YFSETQ. The CDR3 runs 14 residues. V lost 4 bases, J lost 3 bases, and 14 bases lay in between. The CDR3 is CASSAGTSFYEQYF. CDR3 DNA sequence: TGCGCCAGCAGCGCCGGGACAAGCTTCTACGAGCAGTACTTC.

The chain carries TRBV19 and TRBJ1-4, with a weak D call TRBD1 (5 bases). The CDR3 extends over 15 amino acids. V lost 9 bases and J lost 8, with 22 bases in between. Germline-derived CDR1 and CDR2 are LNHDA and SQIVND (reference sequence). The CDR3 loop reads CASNTGLTFSEKLFF. The CDR3 DNA is TGTGCCAGCAACACGGGACTGACGTTTAGCGAAAAACTGTTTTTT.

The chain links TRBV6-4 to TRBJ2-1; TRBD2 agrees at 7 bases. The CDR3 spans 15 residues. V shed 0 bases and J 1 base; nucleotides not matched to a gene: 0. Looked up from germline, CDR1 is MRHNA and CDR2 is SNTAGT. CDR3 nucleotide sequence: TGTGCCAGCAGTGACTCAGCGGGATCCTACAATGAGCAGTTCTTC. This sequence encodes CASSDSAGSYNEQFF.

The chain couples TRBV7-2 to TRBJ1-2; weak D call: TRBD1 (5 bases). V shed 1 base and J shed 7 bases, with 10 bases lying between them. The CDR3 consists of 13 residues. CDR1 and CDR2 (germline): SGHTA, FQGNSA. In nucleotides, the CDR3 is TGTGCCAGCAGCTTAGATCGCAGGGCTGGCTACACCTTC. Translated: CASSLDRRAGYTF.

This clone was seen only a few times. The gene calls are TRBV7-9 and TRBJ2-1; D possibly corresponds to TRBD2 (6 bases). The germline CDR1 and CDR2 sequences are SEHNR and FQNEAQ (reference sequence). V was pared by 5 bases and J by 5 bases, with 10 bases between. This CDR3 is built from 13 residues. The CDR3 bases are TGTGCCAGCAGCCGGGACTTAGACAATGAGCAGTTCTTC. Translating gives CASSRDLDNEQFF.

The rearrangement uses TRBV7-2 and TRBJ1-5; D gene unclear. From germline, CDR1 is SGHTA and CDR2 FQGNSA. This CDR3 is built from 15 residues. Trimming stripped 2 bases from V and 6 bases from J, with 14 bases between. In DNA, the CDR3 is TGTGCCAGCAGCTTAAAGTTTGAGGTTCGTCAGCCCCAGCATTTT. This sequence encodes CASSLKFEVRQPQHF.

This chain uses TRBV4-3 with TRBJ2-7; 7 bases match TRBD2. CDR3 length equals 15 residues. With V trimmed by 0 bases and J by 2 bases, 4 bases remained unmatched. Per the germline V gene, CDR1 is LGHNA and CDR2 is YSLEER. CDR3 DNA: TGCGCCAGCAGCCAAGAGGCGGGAGTAACCTACGAGCAGTACTTC. It yields the protein CASSQEAGVTYEQYF.

The rearrangement uses TRBV28 and TRBJ1-4; D gene ambiguous. The CDR3 has 14 residues. Germline CDR1 reads MDHEN; CDR2 reads SYDVKM. V lost 10 bases and J lost 6, with 18 bases in between. The CDR3 DNA follows: TGTGCCACCGGTATCTATGGTCGGGATGAAAAACTGTTTTTT. Its protein product is CATGIYGRDEKLFF. Combining the CDR3 with reference TRBV28 and TRBJ1-4 gives the whole variable domain DVKVTQSSRYLVKRTGEKVFLECVQDMDHENMFWYRQDPGLGLRLIYFSYDVKMKEKGDIPEGYSVSREKKERFSLILESASTNQTSMYLCATGIYGRDEKLFFGSGTQLSVL.

The rearrangement joins TRBV28 to TRBJ2-7, with TRBD2 identical over 11 bases. This CDR3 contains 15 residues. In germline, CDR1 is MDHEN, CDR2 SYDVKM. Germline trimming cut 6 bases from V and 1 base from J; bases unmatched to any gene: 5. CDR3 in amino acids: CASSALAGGSYEQYF. CDR3 sequence (DNA): TGTGCCAGCAGCGCCCTAGCGGGAGGTTCCTACGAGCAGTACTTC.

This chain links TRBV7-9 with TRBJ2-2; D possibly corresponds to TRBD2 (6 bases). Germline-derived CDR1 and CDR2 are SEHNR and FQNEAQ (reference sequence). The CDR3 is 16 residues long. V lost 8 bases and J lost 0, with 16 bases in between. CDR3 loop: CASRGAGGSNTGELFF. For the CDR3, the DNA is TGTGCCAGCCGAGGGGCTGGGGGGTCGAACACCGGGGAGCTGTTTTTT.

The V and J genes are TRBV30 and TRBJ2-7, with D hard to call. This CDR3 is built from 14 residues. Germline assignment: CDR1 GTSNPN and CDR2 SVGIG (reference sequence). Deletions cut 0 bases from V and 3 bases from J, with 12 bases between. For the CDR3, the DNA is TGTGCCTGGAGTGTACAACAGCCGGACTACGAGCAGTACTTC. Residues: CAWSVQQPDYEQYF.

The V and J genes are TRBV2 and TRBJ2-7; 8 positions agree with TRBD1. The length of the CDR3 is 12 residues. Germline loops: CDR1 SNHLY, CDR2 FYNNEI. V lost 5 bases to trimming and J lost 6 bases; unmatched junction nucleotides: 3. The CDR3 nucleotides are TGTGCCAGCAGTCTAACAGGGGGCGAGCAGTACTTC. It codes for CASSLTGGEQYF.

This chain uses TRBV2 with TRBJ1-5, with 10 positions matching TRBD1. This CDR3 has 17 residues. Germline CDR1 is SNHLY and CDR2 is FYNNEI. Trimming at V came to 0 bases and at J to 7 bases, leaving 9 bases not matched to a gene. This CDR3 is CASSEAPRQGAGQPQHF. The CDR3 DNA sequence: TGTGCCAGCAGTGAAGCGCCCCGACAGGGGGCAGGGCAGCCCCAGCATTTT.

V and J are TRBV5-3 and TRBJ1-4; D gene ambiguous. TRBV5-3 is annotated as an ORF whose role is uncertain. The germline V and J ends were trimmed by 0 bases and 7 bases, with 16 bases remaining between them. The CDR3 spans 16 residues. The DNA of the CDR3 is TGTGCCAGAAGCTTGGCGTATCCCGCGGGCCTTGAAAAACTGTTTTTT. Its protein product is CARSLAYPAGLEKLFF.

Of note for this clone: Other nucleotide sequences in the sample specify the same CDR3. The chain uses TRBV11-2 and TRBJ2-7; 7 bases align to TRBD2. The CDR3 has 14 residues. V gave up 1 base and J gave up 1 base; unmatched junction bases: 1. CDR1 and CDR2 (germline): SGHAT, FQNNGV. The CDR3 sequence is CASSLGTSSYEQYF. The CDR3 DNA reads TGTGCCAGCAGCTTAGGGACTAGTTCCTACGAGCAGTACTTC.

The chain employs TRBV27 and TRBJ2-5, with 10 bases matching TRBD2. CDR3 size: 15 residues. Germline-derived CDR1 and CDR2 are MNHEY and SMNVEV (reference sequence). V dropped 5 bases and J dropped 4; count of bases not matched to a gene: 7. This CDR3 is CASSPQAGGGETQYF. As DNA, the CDR3 is TGTGCCAGCAGTCCCCAAGCGGGAGGGGGAGAGACCCAGTACTTC.

This chain connects TRBV19 to TRBJ2-7; 7 nucleotides match TRBD1. This CDR3 has 14 amino acids. V trimming: 4 bases; J trimming: 4 bases; junction bases outside the gene matches: 7. Looked up from germline, CDR1 is LNHDA and CDR2 is SQIVND (reference sequence). CDR3 sequence: CASSTQGWRYEQYF. Here the CDR3 DNA reads TGTGCCAGTAGTACACAGGGGTGGAGGTACGAGCAGTACTTC.

V is TRBV20-1 and J is TRBJ1-4; D might be TRBD1 (5 bases). The CDR3 totals 14 residues. Germline values: CDR1 DFQATT, CDR2 SNEGSKA (reference sequence). V was shortened by 3 bases and J by 7 bases, with 15 bases between the two germline ends. In DNA, the CDR3 is TGCAGTGCTAGTCCCCCCAACAGGATTGAAAAACTGTTTTTT. Amino acid sequence: CSASPPNRIEKLFF.

V is TRBV27 and J is TRBJ2-7; D might be TRBD1 (5 bases). Germline CDR1 is MNHEY and CDR2 is SMNVEV (reference sequence). The CDR3 has 15 amino acids. The germline V and J ends were trimmed by 5 bases and 0 bases, with 14 bases remaining between them. The CDR3 here is CASSPFDSFSYEQYF. The CDR3 DNA follows: TGTGCCAGCAGTCCCTTTGACAGTTTCTCCTACGAGCAGTACTTC.

The chain has TRBV3-1 (or the pseudogene TRBV3-2) and TRBJ2-7, with 10 nucleotides matching TRBD1. CDR1 is LGHDT, CDR2 YNNKEL, per germline (reference sequence). Trimming cost V 4 bases and J 4 bases; bases outside gene matches: 10. This CDR3 is 16 amino acids long. CDR3: CASSPWTGGEGYEQYF. CDR3 DNA: TGTGCCAGCAGCCCGTGGACAGGGGGTGAAGGGTACGAGCAGTACTTC.

The CDR3 is CASSLPLAGGPEGDTQYF. CDR3 DNA: TGTGCCAGCAGCTTGCCATTAGCGGGAGGGCCCGAGGGAGATACGCAGTATTTT. This chain connects TRBV5-4 to TRBJ2-3; 11 bases fit TRBD2. The CDR3 consists of 18 residues. The V and J ends lost 1 base and 5 bases, in that order; junction bases with no gene match: 12. Germline CDR1 is SGHNT and CDR2 is YYREEE (reference sequence).